This TCR beta chain is drawn from a study of T cell changes during pregnancy in multiple sclerosis. Sequenced by immunoSEQ multiplex PCR; TCRdb stores in-frame clones only, minus some. The table includes some 69,000 clones, around 90% detected once. CDR1 is SQVTM and CDR2 is ANQGSEA in the germline V gene. The trim removed 7 bases at V and 0 bases at J, leaving 7 bases unmatched. The CDR3 sequence is 14 residues long. The V gene is TRBV29-1, the J gene TRBJ2-7; TRBD1 aligns across 9 bases. The sequence came from a female donor in good health, enrolled as a control in a pregnancy study. Sequenced material: peripheral blood, taken in the second trimester of pregnancy. The CDR3 sequence: CSAGDRGNSYEQYF. The CDR3, as DNA: TGCAGCGCTGGAGACAGGGGGAACTCCTACGAGCAGTACTTC.